The 18 T cell receptor beta chains below were found in one sample sequenced in a study of shared clonotypes between healthy human individuals. This table comes from immunoSEQ multiplex PCR, and its TCRdb copy is limited to in-frame clones, with some not included. Here the sample spans roughly 700,000 clones, 90% being singletons. What was sequenced was memory CD8+ T cells from PBMCs. Subset described: CD45RO+ cells pooled with CCR7-negative TemRA cells. Source of these receptors: a man between 18 and 35 years old in good health. Some clones in this sample may be carry-over from other donors' samples.

The chain combines TRBV6-5 with TRBJ2-3, with no clear D. Looked up from germline, CDR1 is MNHEY and CDR2 is SVGAGI. Trimming removed 0 bases at V and 5 bases at J, with 12 bases between. CDR3 length: 15 amino acids. CDR3 loop: CASSYSKQVGDTQYF. The CDR3 nucleotides are TGTGCCAGCAGTTACTCGAAGCAGGTTGGAGATACGCAGTATTTT.

This chain links TRBV7-9 with TRBJ2-3; the D call may be TRBD1 or TRBD2 (5 bases each). CDR3 length: 17 amino acids. V was shortened by 5 bases and J by 2 bases, with 20 bases between the two germline ends. Germline loops: CDR1 SEHNR, CDR2 FQNEAQ (reference sequence). CDR3 coding DNA: TGTGCCAGCAGCACTGGGGACCGAAGTGCGGACACAGATACGCAGTATTTT. It specifies CASSTGDRSADTDTQYF.

The chain is built from TRBV7-9 and TRBJ2-7, with a possible D match to TRBD2 (6 bases). V lost 5 bases, J lost 9 bases, and 14 bases lay in between. CDR1 and CDR2 (germline): SEHNR, FQNEAQ (reference sequence). This CDR3 is built from 12 residues. The CDR3 sequence is CASSLQEEGQYF. Here the CDR3 DNA reads TGTGCCAGCAGCCTACAGGAGGAGGGGCAGTACTTC.

The V call is TRBV11-2, the J call TRBJ2-7; 13 nucleotides match TRBD2. J was trimmed by 7 bases and V by 5 bases; bases with no gene match: 11. The CDR3 is made up of 16 amino acids. Germline loops: CDR1 SGHAT, CDR2 FQNNGV. CDR3 DNA sequence: TGTGCCAGCAGCCAAGATAAACTAGCGGGAGGGAGGGAGCAGTACTTC. Amino acid sequence: CASSQDKLAGGREQYF.

The genes are TRBV11-2 and TRBJ2-1; TRBD2 might be the D (6 bases). The CDR3 contains 14 residues. Looked up from germline, CDR1 is SGHAT and CDR2 is FQNNGV. The V end lost 5 bases, the J end lost 5 bases, and 13 bases lay between the germline ends. This chain's CDR3 is CASSVNGGDNEQFF. The CDR3 bases are TGTGCCAGCAGCGTTAACGGGGGAGACAATGAGCAGTTCTTC.

CDR3 coding DNA: TGTGCCAGCAGTCCACAAAGGCGGTTGGGGTACAATGAGCAGTTCTTC. It translates to CASSPQRRLGYNEQFF. V usage is TRBV28 and J usage is TRBJ2-1; D is unresolved. V dropped 5 bases and J dropped 4 bases, with 18 bases sitting between them. Germline lookup yields CDR1 MDHEN and CDR2 SYDVKM. This CDR3 is 16 amino acids long.

A word on this clone: This sample also contains other DNA sequences that code for the same CDR3. The V gene is TRBV19, the J gene TRBJ2-7; D might be TRBD2 (6 bases). Germline V gives CDR1 LNHDA, CDR2 SQIVND (reference sequence). This CDR3 region has 12 residues. Between the trimmed V and J ends, which lost 3 bases and 6 bases, there was a span of 9 bases. CDR3 sequence reads: CASSIGGTEQYF. Here the CDR3 DNA reads TGTGCCAGTAGTATCGGGGGTACCGAGCAGTACTTC.

This clone has just one count. This chain links TRBV13 with TRBJ2-2; 8 bases agree with TRBD1. The CDR3 is 15 amino acids. V lost 5 bases to trimming and J lost 0 bases; unmatched junction nucleotides: 2. The germline V gene has CDR1 PRHDT and CDR2 FYEKMQ (reference sequence). The CDR3 DNA is TGTGCCAGCAGCGGGACAGGAACGAACACCGGGGAGCTGTTTTTT. Translating it yields CASSGTGTNTGELFF.

The chain links TRBV13 to TRBJ1-4; no clear D gene. The CDR3 runs to 13 residues. Trimming stripped 7 bases from V and 3 bases from J, with 9 bases between. Germline CDR1 PRHDT, CDR2 FYEKMQ (reference sequence). Written as DNA, the CDR3 is TGTGCCAGCACATCCCGACCTAATGAAAAACTGTTTTTT. Protein: CASTSRPNEKLFF.

The V call is TRBV7-2, the J call TRBJ2-3, with a tentative D call TRBD2 (6 bases). The CDR3 sequence is 15 residues long. Germline loops: CDR1 SGHTA, CDR2 FQGNSA. With 4 bases removed from V and 5 bases from J, the gap between germline ends came to 16 bases. The CDR3 sequence is CASSWLGGRGDTQYF. CDR3 in DNA: TGTGCCAGCAGCTGGTTGGGTGGGCGGGGAGATACGCAGTATTTT.

Only one count was recorded for this clone. The chain links TRBV7-9 to TRBJ2-3; D perhaps matches TRBD2 (5 bases). This CDR3 comprises 16 residues. V lost 1 base to trimming and J lost 4 bases, with 15 bases between them. Germline CDR1 reads SEHNR; CDR2 reads FQNEAQ (reference sequence). This CDR3 reads CASSLVGLTTADTQYF. The CDR3 DNA reads as TGTGCCAGCAGCTTAGTAGGCCTGACTACCGCAGATACGCAGTATTTT.

The chain combines TRBV7-2 with TRBJ2-5; tentatively, D is TRBD2 (5 bases). The CDR3 extends over 13 amino acids. V was cut by 2 bases and J by 5 bases, with 9 bases left in between. Germline V CDR1 and CDR2: SGHTA, FQGNSA. CDR3 residues: CASSLWEWETQYF. As DNA, the CDR3 is TGTGCCAGCAGCTTATGGGAGTGGGAGACCCAGTACTTC. The variable domain in full, with the rest retrieved from reference TRBV7-2 and TRBJ2-5, is GAGVSQSPSNKVTEKGKDVELRCDPISGHTALYWYRQSLGQGLEFLIYFQGNSAPDKSGLPSDRFSAERTGGSVSTLTIQRTQQEDSAVYLCASSLWEWETQYFGPGTRLLVL.

This CDR3 reads CASSRPTETNTGELFF. The CDR3 DNA reads as TGTGCCAGCAGCCGCCCGACAGAAACGAACACCGGGGAGCTGTTTTTT. The chain joins TRBV7-9 to TRBJ2-2; the D gene is possibly TRBD1 (5 bases). The CDR3 sequence is 16 residues long. Per germline, CDR1 SEHNR and CDR2 FQNEAQ (reference sequence). V was cut by 5 bases and J by 0 bases, with 13 bases left in between.

DNA for the CDR3: TGTGCCACCAGCAGAGTCATAGCGGGATATTCCTACAATGAGCAGTTCTTC. Residues: CATSRVIAGYSYNEQFF. This chain uses TRBV15 with TRBJ2-1; 8 bases line up with TRBD2. The CDR3 extends over 17 amino acids. The germline V gene encodes CDR1 LNHNV and CDR2 YYDKDF (reference sequence). The ends lost 1 base at V and 1 base at J; junction bases unmatched: 6.

V gene TRBV9 combines with J gene TRBJ2-7, with 8 bases matching TRBD2. CDR3 length equals 19 residues. Trimming at V came to 3 bases and at J to 0 bases, leaving 17 bases not matched to a gene. The germline V gene encodes CDR1 SGDLS and CDR2 YYNGEE. CDR3 sequence reads: CASSETSTGSGADSYEQYF. The DNA for the CDR3 is TGTGCCAGCAGCGAGACGAGTACGGGTAGCGGGGCCGACTCCTACGAGCAGTACTTC.

CDR3 coding DNA: TGTGCCAGCACTTCACCGGGACAGGGGCTCTCCGAGCAGTACTTC. Translated, it gives CASTSPGQGLSEQYF. The chain employs TRBV6-5 and TRBJ2-7; 10 bases are shared with TRBD1. The V and J ends lost 7 bases and 6 bases, in that order; junction bases with no gene match: 12. Germline V CDR1 and CDR2: MNHEY, SVGAGI. The CDR3 loop spans 15 amino acids.

The V call is TRBV6-1, the J call TRBJ1-2, with TRBD1 identical over 10 bases. CDR1 is MNHNS, CDR2 SASEGT, per germline. The CDR3 spans 13 residues. Trimming cost V 8 bases and J 5 bases; bases outside gene matches: 5. The CDR3 here is CASGDRGTYGYTF. In DNA form, the CDR3 reads TGTGCCAGCGGGGACAGGGGAACTTATGGCTACACCTTC.

The V gene is TRBV7-9, the J gene TRBJ2-1; a weak D match, TRBD1 (5 bases). The germline V and J ends were trimmed by 1 base and 9 bases, with 10 bases remaining between them. This CDR3 spans 13 amino acids. CDR1 and CDR2 (germline): SEHNR, FQNEAQ (reference sequence). CDR3 loop: CASSLGREAEQFF. As DNA, the CDR3 is TGTGCCAGCAGCTTAGGCAGGGAAGCTGAGCAGTTCTTC. The full variable domain, with the rest looked up from reference TRBV7-9 and TRBJ2-1, is DTGVSQNPRHKITKRGQNVTFRCDPISEHNRLYWYRQTLGQGPEFLTYFQNEAQLEKSRLLSDRFSAERPKGSFSTLEIQRTEQGDSAMYLCASSLGREAEQFFGPGTRLTVL.